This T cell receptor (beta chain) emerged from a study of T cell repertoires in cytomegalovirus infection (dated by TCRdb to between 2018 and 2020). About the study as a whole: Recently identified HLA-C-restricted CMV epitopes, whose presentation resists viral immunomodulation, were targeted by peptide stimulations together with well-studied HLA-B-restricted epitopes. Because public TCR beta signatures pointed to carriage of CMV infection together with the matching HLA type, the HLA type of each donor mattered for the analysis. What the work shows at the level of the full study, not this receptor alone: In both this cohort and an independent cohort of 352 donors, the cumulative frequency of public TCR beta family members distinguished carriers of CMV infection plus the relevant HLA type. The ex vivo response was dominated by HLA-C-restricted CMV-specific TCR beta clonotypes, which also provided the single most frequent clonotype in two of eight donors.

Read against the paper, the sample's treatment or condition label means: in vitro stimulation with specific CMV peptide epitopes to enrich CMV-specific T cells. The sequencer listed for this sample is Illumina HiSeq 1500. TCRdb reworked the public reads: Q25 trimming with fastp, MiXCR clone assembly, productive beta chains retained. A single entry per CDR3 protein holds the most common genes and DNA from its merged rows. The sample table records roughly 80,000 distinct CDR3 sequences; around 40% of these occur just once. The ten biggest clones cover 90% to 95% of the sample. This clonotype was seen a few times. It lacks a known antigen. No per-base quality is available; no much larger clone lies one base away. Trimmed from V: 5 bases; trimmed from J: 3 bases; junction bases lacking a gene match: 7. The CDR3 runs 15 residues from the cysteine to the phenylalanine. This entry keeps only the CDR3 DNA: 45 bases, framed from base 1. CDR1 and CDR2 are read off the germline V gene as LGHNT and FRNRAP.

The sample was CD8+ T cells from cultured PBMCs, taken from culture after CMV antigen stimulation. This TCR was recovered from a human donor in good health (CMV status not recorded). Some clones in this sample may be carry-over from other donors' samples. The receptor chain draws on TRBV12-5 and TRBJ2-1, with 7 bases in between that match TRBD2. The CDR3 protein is CASGPGGGGYNEQFF. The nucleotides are TGTGCTAGTGGTCCCGGCGGGGGAGGCTACAATGAGCAGTTCTTC.